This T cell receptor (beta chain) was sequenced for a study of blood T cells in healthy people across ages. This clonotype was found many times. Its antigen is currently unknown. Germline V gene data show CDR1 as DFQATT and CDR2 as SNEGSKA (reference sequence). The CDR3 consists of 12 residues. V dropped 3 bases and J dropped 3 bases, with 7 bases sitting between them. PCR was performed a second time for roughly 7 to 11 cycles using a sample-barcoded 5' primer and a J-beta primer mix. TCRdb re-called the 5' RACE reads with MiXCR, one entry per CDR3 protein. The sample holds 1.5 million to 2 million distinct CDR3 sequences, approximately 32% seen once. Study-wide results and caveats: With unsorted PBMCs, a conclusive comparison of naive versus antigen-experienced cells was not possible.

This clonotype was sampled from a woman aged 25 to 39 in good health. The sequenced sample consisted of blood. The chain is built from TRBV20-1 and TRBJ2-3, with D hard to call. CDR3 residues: CSASKETDTQYF. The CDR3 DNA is TGCAGTGCTAGTAAGGAGACAGATACGCAGTATTTT.